This T cell receptor beta chain was retrieved from a study of identical twins. As regards this clonotype: What it binds is unknown.

TCRdb ran MiXCR on the 5' RACE reads and lists one entry per CDR3 protein. Of roughly 1,500,000 distinct CDR3 sequences listed, less than 35% were seen once; the top ten hold about 0.27%. The CDR3 is 13 residues long. Trimming left V 1 base short and J 6 bases short, with 10 bases between. Study results and caveats: The study found that models underestimated out-of-frame TCR alpha sharing in monozygotic twins.

The rearrangement joins TRBV12-3 or TRBV12-4 to TRBJ2-7; D remains ambiguous. Sequences were obtained from cord blood. The clonotype comes from a newborn girl in good health. The CDR3 DNA is TGTGCCAGCAGTTTAGGGACCGAGTCCGAGCAGTACTTC. It is translated as CASSLGTESEQYF.